This TCR beta chain was obtained from a study of tumor-infiltrating lymphocytes in primary liver carcinoma. Overall study: Donors had hepatocellular carcinoma or combined HCC and intrahepatic cholangiocarcinoma.

Extraction also yielded germline DNA, while blood RNA was obtained from unsorted whole blood. Findings and caveats of the study: Tumor-adjacent and tumor-blood pairs showed less overlap than tumor region pairs.

About this clonotype itself: As yet, its antigen is unknown.

The input was around 0.5 ug total RNA; TCR beta cDNA was made from it with a constant-region primer. Slightly modified ARM-PCR, run as three nested multiplex PCR rounds, produced the TCR beta libraries. One entry per CDR3 protein results from TCRdb running MiXCR on the multiplex PCR reads. The sample lists about 210,000 distinct CDR3 sequences, about 65% occurring once. The TCR originated in a woman aged 60-75 years with primary liver carcinoma and hepatitis B virus infection. The sample taken for sequencing was peripheral blood.

The CDR3 protein is CASCPGISSYNEQFF. The CDR3 nucleotides read TGTGCCAGCTGCCCCGGGATAAGCTCCTACAATGAGCAGTTCTTC. This chain connects TRBV11-3 to TRBJ2-1; D possibly corresponds to TRBD2 (5 bases). Germline loops: CDR1 SGHNT, CDR2 YENEEA. CDR3 size: 15 residues. V was clipped by 8 bases and J by 0 bases, with 14 bases between them.